The 26 T cell receptor beta chains listed next were all sequenced from one sample in a study of T cells in Graves' hyperthyroidism and ophthalmopathy. RNA transcripts gave rise to amplified TCR beta CDR3 regions. RT-PCR in the first round (using the HTBI primer set) targeted the TCR CDR3. TCRdb re-called the multiplex PCR reads through MiXCR, storing one row per CDR3 protein. The sample records 300,000 to 500,000 distinct CDR3 sequences, about an eighth being singletons. The source material was blood. These receptor sequences come from a man aged 50 to 59 with Graves' ophthalmopathy.

This clonotype was counted a few times. The CDR3 is CATLSGGAGRGEQYF. Here the CDR3 DNA reads TGTGCCACACTCTCCGGGGGCGCGGGGCGGGGCGAGCAGTACTTC. This chain links TRBV6-1 with TRBJ2-7, with D perhaps given as TRBD1 or TRBD2 (6 bases each). Germline V CDR1 and CDR2: MNHNS, SASEGT. V lost 10 bases, J lost 6 bases, and 25 bases lay in between. The length of the CDR3 is 15 residues.

This clonotype was found once. A single base separates this from a much larger clone, so it may be a read error. The DNA of the CDR3 is TGCAGCGTTAAAGGGTACGCCTACGAGCAGTACTTC. Translated: CSVKGYAYEQYF. This sequence joins TRBV29-1 and TRBJ2-7; D uncertain. From germline, CDR1 is SQVTM and CDR2 ANQGSEA. This CDR3 is built from 12 residues. V dropped 5 bases and J dropped 2 bases, with 10 bases sitting between them.

This clonotype was seen ten or more times. The chain carries TRBV28 and TRBJ2-1; maybe TRBD2 (6 bases). CDR3 length: 13 amino acids. The V gene's germline CDR1 is MDHEN and CDR2 SYDVKM. The germline V and J ends were trimmed by 3 bases and 9 bases, with 12 bases remaining between them. CDR3 loop: CASSLDYFPEQFF. In DNA form, the CDR3 reads TGTGCCAGCAGTTTGGACTATTTTCCTGAGCAGTTCTTC.

This clonotype was seen repeatedly, ten times or more. Here the CDR3 DNA reads TGCAGTGGAATTGTTGTCTACGAGCAGTACTTC. This gives the protein CSGIVVYEQYF. This chain connects TRBV20-1 to TRBJ2-7; D call uncertain. V lost 7 bases, J lost 3 bases, and 10 bases lay in between. The germline gives CDR1 DFQATT, CDR2 SNEGSKA (reference sequence). The CDR3 is 11 residues long.

The J gene is TRBJ1-5, the V gene TRBV3-1; 7 nucleotides line up with TRBD1. Per the germline V gene, CDR1 is LGHDT and CDR2 is YNNKEL (reference sequence). This CDR3 region has 14 residues. V dropped 5 bases and J dropped 8; count of bases not matched to a gene: 9. CDR3 protein: CASSGTAGREPQHF. CDR3 nucleotide sequence: TGTGCCAGCAGCGGGACAGCCGGGAGAGAGCCCCAGCATTTT.

This clonotype was observed a few times. V and J are TRBV5-1 and TRBJ2-1; 10 bases are a match to TRBD2. The CDR3 contains 16 residues. CDR1 SGHRS and CDR2 YFSETQ come from the germline V gene. Trimming removed 0 bases from V and 6 bases from J; junction bases left unmatched: 6. This CDR3 is CASSLVLAGDLNEQFF. For the CDR3, the DNA is TGCGCCAGCAGCTTGGTTCTAGCGGGAGACCTCAATGAGCAGTTCTTC.

Notes on this clonotype: The junction differs from germline at one of its ends, possibly a read error. The chain joins TRBV7-2 to TRBJ2-5; the match to TRBD2 covers 8 bases. CDR1 is SGHTA, CDR2 FQGNSA, per germline. The CDR3 contains 18 residues. CDR3 nucleotide sequence: TGCGCCAGCAGCCAAGTGGTACCTAGTAGCGGGGTTCCCGAGACCCAGTACTTC. Translated, it gives CASSQVVPSSGVPETQYF.

The J gene is TRBJ2-1, the V gene TRBV6-1; D ambiguous. Germline V gives CDR1 MNHNS, CDR2 SASEGT. V was trimmed by 7 bases and J by 0 bases, leaving 13 bases between them. The CDR3 loop spans 15 amino acids. CDR3 DNA sequence: TGTGCCAGCATCGTAGACCCGAGCTCCTACAATGAGCAGTTCTTC. This sequence encodes CASIVDPSSYNEQFF.

This clonotype showed up just a few times. The J gene is TRBJ1-5, the V gene TRBV3-1, with 9 bases lining up with TRBD1. Germline CDR1 and CDR2: LGHDT and YNNKEL (reference sequence). This CDR3 region has 13 residues. After removal of 8 bases from V and 4 bases from J, the junction contained 3 bases not matched to a gene. The CDR3 sequence: CASGTGINQPQHF. The CDR3 region has the DNA TGTGCCAGCGGGACAGGGATAAATCAGCCCCAGCATTTT.

This clonotype was observed at least ten times. The rearrangement uses TRBV3-1 and TRBJ2-3; the D is unclear. The CDR3 is 14 amino acids. In germline, CDR1 is LGHDT, CDR2 YNNKEL (reference sequence). V was cut by 2 bases and J by 4 bases, with 10 bases left in between. The CDR3 DNA sequence: TGTGCCAGCAGCCAAAGCCTAGTAGCAGATACGCAGTATTTT. It specifies CASSQSLVADTQYF.

Comment on this clonotype: A junction end diverges from the germline sequence, so it may reflect a read error. The rearrangement uses TRBV7-2 and TRBJ2-7, with 10 bases aligning to TRBD1. CDR3 length: 15 residues. Germline CDR1 reads SGHTA; CDR2 reads FQGNSA. CDR3 loop: CASSPRDRGSYERYF. CDR3 nucleotides: TGTGCCAGCAGCCCTCGGGACAGGGGCTCCTACGAGCGGTACTTC.

This clonotype was counted many times. At one end, the junction sequence differs from germline, possibly due to a read error. This chain connects TRBV7-7 to TRBJ2-1, with a possible D match to TRBD2 (5 bases). CDR1 and CDR2 (germline): SSHAT, FNYEAQ (reference sequence). This CDR3 spans 13 amino acids. CDR3 DNA: TGTGCTAGCAGCCCTAGCTTACTCGCTGAGCAGTTCTTC. It translates to CASSPSLLAEQFF.

Only a few counts were recorded for this clonotype. The chain links TRBV19 to TRBJ2-7; 7 nucleotides line up with TRBD2. The CDR3 consists of 14 residues. Germline V gene lookup returns CDR1 LNHDA and CDR2 SQIVND (reference sequence). Germline trimming cut 6 bases from V and 7 bases from J; bases unmatched to any gene: 12. The CDR3 DNA reads as TGTGCCAGTAGATTGAAGGCGGGGGATCGAGAGCAGTACTTC. It codes for CASRLKAGDREQYF.

This clonotype was counted only a few times. The V gene is TRBV5-1, the J gene TRBJ2-2, with 13 nucleotides matching TRBD2. The CDR3 has 17 residues. The germline V gene has CDR1 SGHRS and CDR2 YFSETQ. V trimming: 4 bases; J trimming: 3 bases; junction bases outside the gene matches: 6. In DNA form, the CDR3 reads TGCGCCAGCAGCCCGGGGACTAGCGGGATATACACCGGGGAGCTGTTTTTT. Translated, it gives CASSPGTSGIYTGELFF.

Only a few counts were recorded for this clonotype. A read error may account for a junction end that differs from germline. The chain recombines TRBV2 with TRBJ2-3; 8 positions agree with TRBD2. The CDR3 length is 15 residues. Germline lookup yields CDR1 SNHLY and CDR2 FYNNEI. The CDR3 is CASSEVSGSSDTQYF. Here the CDR3 DNA reads TGTGCCAGCAGTGAAGTCAGCGGGAGTTCAGATACGCAATATTTT. Variable domain in full (rest from reference TRBV2 and TRBJ2-3): EPEVTQTPSHQVTQMGQEVILRCVPISNHLYFYWYRQILGQKVEFLVSFYNNEISEKSEIFDDQFSVERPDGSNFTLKIRSTKLEDSAMYFCASSEVSGSSDTQYFGPGTRLTVL.

The chain links TRBV20-1 to TRBJ2-1; no definite D call. Germline V gene data show CDR1 as DFQATT and CDR2 as SNEGSKA (reference sequence). There are 14 residues in the CDR3. Trimming stripped 3 bases from V and 7 bases from J, with 16 bases between. As DNA, the CDR3 is TGCAGTGCTAGGGAAGGAAATGGCTCAAATGAGCAGTTCTTC. It codes for CSAREGNGSNEQFF.

The chain is built from TRBV5-1 and TRBJ2-7; 7 nucleotides agree with TRBD1. CDR3 size: 12 residues. Germline-derived CDR1 and CDR2 are SGHRS and YFSETQ. Losses at the gene ends were 2 bases for V and 5 bases for J; bases not matched to a gene: 1. In nucleotides, the CDR3 is TGCGCCAGCAGCTTCCAGGGGGACGAGCAGTACTTC. Its protein is CASSFQGDEQYF.

This clonotype was recorded at least ten times. In nucleotides, the CDR3 is TGCGCCAGCAGCTTGGAAGGAACCTGGTACGAGCAGTACTTC. It specifies CASSLEGTWYEQYF. The gene calls are TRBV5-1 and TRBJ2-7; D is undetermined. In germline, CDR1 is SGHRS, CDR2 YFSETQ. This CDR3 region has 14 residues. Trimming took 0 bases from V and 4 from J, leaving 11 bases between them.

The table lists this clonotype with many counts. The genes are TRBV3-1 and TRBJ2-3, with D possibly matching TRBD2 (6 bases). Germline-derived CDR1 and CDR2 are LGHDT and YNNKEL (reference sequence). V was trimmed by 0 bases and J by 5 bases, leaving 12 bases between them. The CDR3 is 15 amino acids. The DNA for the CDR3 is TGTGCCAGCAGCCAAGATCTAGCCGGGGGAGATACGCAGTATTTT. It yields the protein CASSQDLAGGDTQYF.

This chain connects TRBV20-1 to TRBJ2-1; 12 positions agree with TRBD2. V was clipped by 7 bases and J by 9 bases; unmatched bases: 13. CDR1 and CDR2 (germline): DFQATT, SNEGSKA (reference sequence). The CDR3 length is 15 residues. CDR3 loop: CSETSSGRAHGEQFF. CDR3 sequence (DNA): TGCAGTGAGACGTCTAGCGGGAGGGCCCACGGTGAGCAGTTCTTC.

The CDR3 here is CASRGWVRQTYNEQFF. The CDR3 DNA reads as TGCGCCAGCAGAGGCTGGGTTCGCCAAACCTACAATGAGCAGTTCTTC. The chain combines TRBV10-2 with TRBJ2-1; D gene ambiguous. Trimming took off 6 bases at V and 2 bases at J, with 17 bases between the two ends. The CDR3 has 16 residues. Per the germline V gene, CDR1 is WSHSY and CDR2 is SAAADI.

A note on this clonotype: A read error is likely, as this CDR3 ends without the conserved phenylalanine or tryptophan. This chain uses TRBV5-1 with TRBJ1-6, with no clear D. The germline CDR1 and CDR2 sequences are SGHRS and YFSETQ. Trimming removed 3 bases from V and 5 bases from J, with 6 bases in between. The CDR3 has 13 residues. CDR3 nucleotides: TGCGCCAGCAGCTCTGCGGATAATTCACCCCTCCACCTT. This codes for CASSSADNSPLHL.

The chain links TRBV7-2 to TRBJ2-3; 12 bases fit TRBD2. Germline CDR1 and CDR2: SGHTA and FQGNSA. V dropped 1 base and J dropped 7; count of bases not matched to a gene: 6. This CDR3 spans 16 amino acids. The CDR3 loop reads CASSLGLAGGPYTQYF. The DNA for the CDR3 is TGTGCCAGCAGCTTAGGGCTAGCGGGAGGGCCCTATACGCAGTATTTT.

This sequence joins TRBV5-1 and TRBJ2-5, with 11 positions matching TRBD2. Looked up from germline, CDR1 is SGHRS and CDR2 is YFSETQ. V lost 4 bases to trimming and J lost 4 bases; unmatched junction nucleotides: 3. The CDR3 runs to 14 residues. The CDR3 here is CASSTGTSGETQYF. CDR3 coding DNA: TGCGCCAGCAGCACCGGGACTAGCGGAGAGACCCAGTACTTC.

This clonotype occurred many times. V usage is TRBV20-1 and J usage is TRBJ2-4; 8 bases line up with TRBD2. J gave up 0 bases and V 1 base, and 5 bases lay outside the gene matches. Per germline, CDR1 DFQATT and CDR2 SNEGSKA (reference sequence). This CDR3 is built from 16 residues. CDR3 DNA: TGCAGTGCTAGAGGTCTTCTAGCGGGAGCCAAAAACATTCAGTACTTC. Encoded protein: CSARGLLAGAKNIQYF.

In its sample, this clonotype was seen a few times. J is TRBJ2-1 and V is TRBV29-1, with D unresolved. Trimming shortened V by 8 bases and J by 4 bases, and 18 bases separated the two germline ends. Per germline, CDR1 SQVTM and CDR2 ANQGSEA. The CDR3 spans 14 residues. The CDR3 reads CSYPRPGGYNEQFF. DNA of the CDR3: TGCAGCTACCCCCGTCCGGGCGGATACAATGAGCAGTTCTTC.